Following are 3 T cell receptor beta chains from one sample sequenced in a study of cytomegalovirus exposure and HLA in healthy donors. Primers included in the PCR were 60 Vbeta and 13 Jbeta primers. Sequencing was performed with immunoSEQ multiplex PCR; in TCRdb, only in-frame clones are kept and a portion is missing. The table shows some 150,000 clones, with roughly 79% occurring only once. Sequencing was carried out using PBMCs. The receptors here all came from a woman aged 45 to 65 in good health and CMV-seronegative.

V and J are TRBV11-3 and TRBJ2-7; TRBD2 matches at 12 bases. This CDR3 has 16 amino acids. Germline V gene lookup returns CDR1 SGHNT and CDR2 YENEEA. V shed 1 base, J shed 3 bases, and the junction held 4 bases outside the gene matches. CDR3 DNA sequence: TGTGCCAGCAGCTTAGGTGGACTAGCGGGGATCTACGAGCAGTACTTC. Its protein product is CASSLGGLAGIYEQYF.

This chain uses TRBV6-1 with TRBJ2-7, with TRBD2 matching 8 bases. V shed 6 bases, J shed 1 base, and the junction held 8 bases outside the gene matches. CDR1 and CDR2 from the germline V gene are MNHNS and SASEGT. This CDR3 has 15 amino acids. The CDR3 nucleotides are TGTGCCAGCAGGGGAATGTTAGCGGGGTCCTACGAGCAGTACTTC. As protein: CASRGMLAGSYEQYF.

This chain links TRBV30 with TRBJ2-3, with TRBD2 as a possible D gene (5 bases). Trimming took 2 bases from V and 3 from J, leaving 12 bases between them. The CDR3 covers 14 residues. Germline V lookup: CDR1 GTSNPN, CDR2 SVGIG (reference sequence). The CDR3 protein is CAWSYTGLTDTQYF. Here the CDR3 DNA reads TGTGCCTGGAGTTACACGGGGTTAACAGATACGCAGTATTTT.